The T cell receptor (beta chain) under discussion was sequenced for a study of blood T cell repertoires in COVID-19. Clones were read by immunoSEQ multiplex PCR, and TCRdb kept only the in-frame ones, dropping some. The data hold over 200,000 clones, with about 84% observed a single time. The CDR3 extends over 16 amino acids. Germline CDR1 reads KGHDR; CDR2 reads SFDVKD. Germline trimming cut 1 base from V and 6 bases from J; bases unmatched to any gene: 6. Sequenced material: PBMCs or T cells enriched from blood (not recorded which). This sequence was found in a man aged 60-69 years who had recovered from COVID-19. The rearrangement links TRBV24-1 to TRBJ1-3; 9 nucleotides agree with TRBD1. The CDR3 spells CATSDFNTGGENTIYF. In DNA form, the CDR3 reads TGTGCCACCAGTGATTTCAATACAGGGGGCGAAAACACCATATATTTT.